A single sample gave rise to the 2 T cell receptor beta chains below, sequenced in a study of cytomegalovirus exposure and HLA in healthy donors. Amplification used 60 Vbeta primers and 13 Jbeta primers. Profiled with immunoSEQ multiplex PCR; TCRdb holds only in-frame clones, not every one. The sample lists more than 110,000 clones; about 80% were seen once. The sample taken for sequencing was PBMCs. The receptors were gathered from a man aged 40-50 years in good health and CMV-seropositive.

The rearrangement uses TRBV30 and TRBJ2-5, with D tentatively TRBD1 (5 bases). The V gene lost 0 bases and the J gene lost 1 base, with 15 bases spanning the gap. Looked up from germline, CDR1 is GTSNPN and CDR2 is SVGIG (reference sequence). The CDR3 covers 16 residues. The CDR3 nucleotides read TGTGCCTGGAGTGTAAGTAGGGGCCCAGGCCAAGAGACCCAGTACTTC. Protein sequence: CAWSVSRGPGQETQYF.

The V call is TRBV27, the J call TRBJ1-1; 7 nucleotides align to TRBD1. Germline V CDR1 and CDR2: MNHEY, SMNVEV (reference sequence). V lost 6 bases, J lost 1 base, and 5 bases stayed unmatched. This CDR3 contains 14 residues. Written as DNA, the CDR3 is TGTGCCAGCAGCCGGGACAGTAAGAACACTGAAGCTTTCTTT. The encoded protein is CASSRDSKNTEAFF.